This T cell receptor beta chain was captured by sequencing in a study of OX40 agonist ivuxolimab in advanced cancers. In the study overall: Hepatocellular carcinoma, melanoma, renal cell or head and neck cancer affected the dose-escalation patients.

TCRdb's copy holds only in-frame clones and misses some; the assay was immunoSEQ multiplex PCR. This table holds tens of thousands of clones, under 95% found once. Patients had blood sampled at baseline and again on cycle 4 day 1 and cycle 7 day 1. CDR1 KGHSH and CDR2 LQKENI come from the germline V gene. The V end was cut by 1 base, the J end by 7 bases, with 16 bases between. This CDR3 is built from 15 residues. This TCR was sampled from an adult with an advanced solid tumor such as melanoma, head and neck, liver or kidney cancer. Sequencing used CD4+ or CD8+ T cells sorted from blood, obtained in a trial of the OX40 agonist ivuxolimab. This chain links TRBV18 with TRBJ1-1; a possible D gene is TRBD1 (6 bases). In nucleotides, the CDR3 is TGTGCCAGCTCACCACAATCACAGGGACTAAGTGAAGCTTTCTTT. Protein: CASSPQSQGLSEAFF. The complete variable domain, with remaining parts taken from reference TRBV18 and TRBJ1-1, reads NAGVMQNPRHLVRRRGQEARLRCSPMKGHSHVYWYRQLPEEGLKFMVYLQKENIIDESGMPKERFSAEFPKEGPSILRIQQVVRGDSAAYFCASSPQSQGLSEAFFGQGTRLTVV.